Sequencing of this T cell receptor beta chain was carried out in a study of blood T cell repertoires in COVID-19. Study in general: PBMCs, B-cell-depleted T cells, or T cells were the source of the cDNA or gDNA that made up the material.

In its sample, this clone was seen once. Germline V CDR1 and CDR2: MDHEN, SYDVKM. CDR3 size: 15 residues. Deletions cut 3 bases from V and 1 base from J, with 12 bases between. Study processing details: By means of reference gene primer amplification, nucleated cell counts were estimated. Using immunoSEQ multiplex PCR, the repertoire was profiled, and TCRdb retains in-frame clones only, with some absent. Clone size and the V and J calls come from that table; the DNA yielded D and trimming. The table has roughly 380,000 clones, about 91% seen once. The specimen was peripheral blood. The chain carries TRBV28 and TRBJ1-1; D is perhaps TRBD1 (6 bases). This sequence originates from a woman aged 40 to 50 with COVID-19, enrolled during active disease. CDR3 nucleotide sequence: TGTGCCAGCAGTTTTCGGGGGGCAGGGAACACTGAAGCTTTCTTT. Translation gives CASSFRGAGNTEAFF.